This TCR beta chain was captured by sequencing in a study of T cell changes during pregnancy in multiple sclerosis. The CDR3 is 15 residues long. From germline, CDR1 is SGHDT and CDR2 YYEEEE. The germline V and J ends were trimmed by 4 bases and 2 bases, with 15 bases remaining between them. Produced via immunoSEQ multiplex PCR; TCRdb's table is partial and in-frame only. This sample carries around 110,000 clones, around nine tenths of them seen once, and the ten largest clones take 1.5%. This receptor was identified in a female donor with multiple sclerosis, enrolled in a pregnancy study. The V gene is TRBV5-6, the J gene TRBJ1-2; D unresolved. The material was peripheral blood, obtained in the third trimester of pregnancy. CDR3 sequence: CASSNSPGSNYGYTF. As DNA, the CDR3 is TGTGCCAGCAGCAACTCTCCCGGGTCCAACTATGGCTACACCTTC.